This T cell receptor (beta chain) is from a study of cytomegalovirus exposure and HLA in healthy donors. Comment on this clone: Its target is not known.

The CDR3 extends over 16 amino acids. In germline, CDR1 is SGHNT, CDR2 YYREEE (reference sequence). Trimming removed 3 bases from V and 0 bases from J, with 16 bases in between. The PCR had 60 Vbeta and 13 Jbeta primers. Authors' data handling: Roughly 10 million shared chains were among the 60 million to 80 million unique TCR beta chains that a later analysis counted. Using immunoSEQ multiplex PCR, the repertoire was profiled, and TCRdb retains in-frame clones only, with some absent. V and J calls plus clone size are reproduced from that table; the DNA served to infer D and trimming. The profile shows 100,000 to 150,000 clones, around 70% of them singletons. General study results and limits: Later, an analysis found that common viral pathogens appeared to be linked with several of the most significant clusters. The study recorded about 150 TCR beta chains that were cytomegalovirus-associated.

The rearrangement links TRBV5-4 to TRBJ2-7; D might be TRBD1 (5 bases). The sequenced material came from PBMCs. The receptor comes from a woman in her forties in good health and CMV-seronegative. CDR3 nucleotides: TGTGCCAGCAGCTCCGGACAAGGACAAAGCTCCTACGAGCAGTACTTC. This gives the protein CASSSGQGQSSYEQYF.